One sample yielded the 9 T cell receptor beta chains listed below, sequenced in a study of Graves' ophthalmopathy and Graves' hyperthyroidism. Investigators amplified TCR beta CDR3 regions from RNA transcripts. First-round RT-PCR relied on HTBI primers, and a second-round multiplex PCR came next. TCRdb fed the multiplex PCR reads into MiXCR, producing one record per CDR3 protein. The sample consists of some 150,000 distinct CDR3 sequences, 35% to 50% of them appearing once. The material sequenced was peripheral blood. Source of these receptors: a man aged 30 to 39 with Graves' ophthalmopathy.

The CDR3 protein is CAWSTRGLQETQYF. In DNA, the CDR3 is TGTGCCTGGAGTACCCGCGGGCTCCAAGAGACCCAGTACTTC. The chain employs TRBV30 and TRBJ2-5, with a tentative D call TRBD2 (5 bases). Germline assignment: CDR1 GTSNPN and CDR2 SVGIG (reference sequence). The CDR3 sequence is 14 residues long. V lost 2 bases and J lost 1, with 11 bases in between.

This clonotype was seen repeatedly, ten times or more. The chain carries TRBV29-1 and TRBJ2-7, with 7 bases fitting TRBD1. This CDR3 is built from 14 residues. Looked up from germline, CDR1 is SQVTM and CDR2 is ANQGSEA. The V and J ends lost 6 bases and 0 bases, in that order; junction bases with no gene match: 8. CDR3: CSVLTGQNSYEQYF. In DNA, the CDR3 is TGCAGCGTGTTGACGGGACAGAACTCCTACGAGCAGTACTTC.

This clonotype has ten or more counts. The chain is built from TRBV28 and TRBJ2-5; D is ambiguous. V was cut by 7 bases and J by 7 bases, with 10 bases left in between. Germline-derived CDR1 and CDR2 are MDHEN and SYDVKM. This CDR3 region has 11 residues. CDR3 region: CASKNLGTQYF. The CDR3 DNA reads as TGTGCCAGCAAAAACCTAGGGACCCAGTACTTC. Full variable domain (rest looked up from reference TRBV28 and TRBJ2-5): DVKVTQSSRYLVKRTGEKVFLECVQDMDHENMFWYRQDPGLGLRLIYFSYDVKMKEKGDIPEGYSVSREKKERFSLILESASTNQTSMYLCASKNLGTQYFGPGTRLLVL.

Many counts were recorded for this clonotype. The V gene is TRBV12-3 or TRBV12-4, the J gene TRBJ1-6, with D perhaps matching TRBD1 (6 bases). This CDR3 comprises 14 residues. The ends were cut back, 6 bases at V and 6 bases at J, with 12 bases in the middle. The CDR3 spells CASRRQVINSPLHF. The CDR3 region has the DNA TGTGCCAGCAGGAGACAGGTCATTAATTCACCCCTCCACTTT.

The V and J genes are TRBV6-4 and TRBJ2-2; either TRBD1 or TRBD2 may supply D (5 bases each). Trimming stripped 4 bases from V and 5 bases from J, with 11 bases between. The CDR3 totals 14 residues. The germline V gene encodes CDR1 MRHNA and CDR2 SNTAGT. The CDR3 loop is CASSASRATGELFF. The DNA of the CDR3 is TGTGCCAGCAGTGCTAGCAGGGCGACCGGGGAGCTGTTTTTT.

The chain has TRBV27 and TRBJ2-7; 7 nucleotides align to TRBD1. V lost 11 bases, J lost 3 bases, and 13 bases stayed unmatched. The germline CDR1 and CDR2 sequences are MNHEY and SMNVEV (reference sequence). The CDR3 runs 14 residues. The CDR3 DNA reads TGTGCCGGCATCGCGACAGGGATGAACTACGAGCAGTACTTC. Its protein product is CAGIATGMNYEQYF.

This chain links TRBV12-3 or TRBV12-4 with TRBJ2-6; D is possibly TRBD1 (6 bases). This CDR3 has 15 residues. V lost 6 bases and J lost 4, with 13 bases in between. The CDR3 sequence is CASSPRQAGANVLTF. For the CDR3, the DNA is TGTGCCAGCAGCCCGCGACAGGCGGGGGCCAACGTCCTGACTTTC.

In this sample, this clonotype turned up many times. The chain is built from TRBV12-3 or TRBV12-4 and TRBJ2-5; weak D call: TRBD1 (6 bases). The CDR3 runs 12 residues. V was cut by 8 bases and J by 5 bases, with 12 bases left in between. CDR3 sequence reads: CASGGGSETQYF. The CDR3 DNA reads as TGTGCCAGCGGGGGCGGGTCGGAGACCCAGTACTTC.

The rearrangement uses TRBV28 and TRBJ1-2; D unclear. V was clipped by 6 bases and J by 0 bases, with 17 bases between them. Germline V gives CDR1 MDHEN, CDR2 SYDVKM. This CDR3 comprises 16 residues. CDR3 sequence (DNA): TGTGCCAGCAGCCGTTACCCGGGCGGAGCTAACTATGGCTACACCTTC. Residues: CASSRYPGGANYGYTF.